This TCR beta chain was sequenced during a study of blood T cells in healthy people across ages. A sample-barcoded 5' primer and a J-beta primer mix were used in a second PCR of roughly 6 to 11 cycles. TCRdb fed the 5' RACE reads into MiXCR, producing one record per CDR3 protein. The sample consists of under 1,100,000 distinct CDR3 sequences, approximately 25% of them appearing once. CDR3 length: 16 amino acids. V lost 5 bases, J lost 4 bases, and 10 bases stayed unmatched. Looked up from germline, CDR1 is SGHTA and CDR2 is FQGNSA. Notes on this clonotype: No antigen is known for it.

Study outcomes and limitations: Researchers judged that diversity estimates from one million T cells fell short of true values.

This sample was also put to use in a study of T cells of mothers and their children.

This sequence joins TRBV7-2 and TRBJ2-5; TRBD2 matches 10 bases. The source of this sequence is a girl between 2 and 10 years old in good health. The sample comprised blood. This chain's CDR3 is CASSPQGAGGPETQYF. The CDR3 bases are TGTGCCAGCAGCCCCCAGGGAGCGGGGGGGCCAGAGACCCAGTACTTC.